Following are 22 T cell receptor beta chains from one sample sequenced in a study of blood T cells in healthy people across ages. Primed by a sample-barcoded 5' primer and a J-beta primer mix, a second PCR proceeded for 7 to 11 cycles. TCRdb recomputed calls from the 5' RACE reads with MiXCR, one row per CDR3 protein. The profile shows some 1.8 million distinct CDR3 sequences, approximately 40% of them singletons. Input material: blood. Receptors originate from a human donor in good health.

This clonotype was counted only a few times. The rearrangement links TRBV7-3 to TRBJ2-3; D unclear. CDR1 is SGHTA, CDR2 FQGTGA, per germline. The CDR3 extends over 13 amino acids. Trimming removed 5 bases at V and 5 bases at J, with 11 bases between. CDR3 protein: CASSLLQLDTQYF. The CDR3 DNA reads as TGTGCCAGCAGCCTACTGCAATTAGATACGCAGTATTTT.

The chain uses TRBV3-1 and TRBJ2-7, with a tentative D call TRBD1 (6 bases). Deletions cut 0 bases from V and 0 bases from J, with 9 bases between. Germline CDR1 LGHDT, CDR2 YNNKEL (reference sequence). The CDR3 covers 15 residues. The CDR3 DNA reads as TGTGCCAGCAGCCAAGATTCGACAGGCTCCTACGAGCAGTACTTC. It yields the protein CASSQDSTGSYEQYF.

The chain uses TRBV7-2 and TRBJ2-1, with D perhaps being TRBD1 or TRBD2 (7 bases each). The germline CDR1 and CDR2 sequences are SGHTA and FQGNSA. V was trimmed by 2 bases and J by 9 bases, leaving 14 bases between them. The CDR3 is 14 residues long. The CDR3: CASSLRGRDSEQFF. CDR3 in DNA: TGTGCCAGCAGCTTAAGAGGGAGGGACAGTGAGCAGTTCTTC.

The CDR3 region is CASSLRGSYQPQHF. In nucleotides, the CDR3 is TGTGCCAGCAGCTTAAGGGGCAGTTACCAGCCCCAGCATTTT. This chain uses TRBV7-2 with TRBJ1-5, with a tentative D call TRBD1 (5 bases). Germline CDR1 is SGHTA and CDR2 is FQGNSA. The CDR3 spans 14 residues. Trimming removed 2 bases from V and 7 bases from J, with 12 bases in between. Filled out from reference TRBV7-2 and TRBJ1-5, the complete variable domain reads GAGVSQSPSNKVTEKGKDVELRCDPISGHTALYWYRQSLGQGLEFLIYFQGNSAPDKSGLPSDRFSAERTGGSVSTLTIQRTQQEDSAVYLCASSLRGSYQPQHFGDGTRLSIL.

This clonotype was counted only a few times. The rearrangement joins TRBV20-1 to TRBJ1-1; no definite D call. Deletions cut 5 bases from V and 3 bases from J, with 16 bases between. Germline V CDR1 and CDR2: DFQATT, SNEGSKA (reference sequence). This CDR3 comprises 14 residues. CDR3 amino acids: CSAEENDKDTEAFF. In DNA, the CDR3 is TGCAGTGCTGAAGAGAACGATAAAGACACTGAAGCTTTCTTT.

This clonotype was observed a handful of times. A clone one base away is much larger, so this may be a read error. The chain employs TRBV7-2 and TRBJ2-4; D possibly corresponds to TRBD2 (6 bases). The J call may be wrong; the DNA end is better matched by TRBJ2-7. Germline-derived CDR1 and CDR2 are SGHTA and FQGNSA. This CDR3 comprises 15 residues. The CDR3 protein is CASSTSSEISYEQYF. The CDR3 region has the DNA TGTGCCAGCAGCACTTCTAGCGAGATCTCCTACGAGCAGTACTTC.

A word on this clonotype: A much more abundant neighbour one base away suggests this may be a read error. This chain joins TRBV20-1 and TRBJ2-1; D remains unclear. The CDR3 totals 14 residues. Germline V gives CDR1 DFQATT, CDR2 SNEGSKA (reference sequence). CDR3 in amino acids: CSVRDRSSYNEQFF. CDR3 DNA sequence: TGCAGTGTTAGAGACCGAAGCTCCTACAATGAGCAGTTCTTC.

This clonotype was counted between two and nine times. CDR3 loop: CASSPIGLAGGPKDTQYF. The CDR3 DNA follows: TGTGCCAGCAGCCCAATAGGACTAGCGGGGGGCCCCAAGGATACGCAGTATTTT. The chain employs TRBV12-3 or TRBV12-4 and TRBJ2-3; 14 positions agree with TRBD2. Trimming removed 6 bases from V and 6 bases from J; junction bases left unmatched: 14. CDR3 length: 18 residues.

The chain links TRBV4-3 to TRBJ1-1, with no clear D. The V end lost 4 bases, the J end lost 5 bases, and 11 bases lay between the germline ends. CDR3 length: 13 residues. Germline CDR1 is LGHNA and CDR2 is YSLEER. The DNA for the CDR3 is TGCGCCAGCAGCCTCCTGGGCTTGACTGAAGCTTTCTTT. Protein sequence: CASSLLGLTEAFF.

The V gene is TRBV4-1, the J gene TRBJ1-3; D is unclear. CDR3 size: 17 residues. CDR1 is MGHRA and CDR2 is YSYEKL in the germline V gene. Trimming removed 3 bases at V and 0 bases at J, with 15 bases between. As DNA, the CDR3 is TGCGCCAGCAGCCACCCGGTCGAGGGCATCTCTGGAAACACCATATATTTT. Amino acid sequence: CASSHPVEGISGNTIYF.

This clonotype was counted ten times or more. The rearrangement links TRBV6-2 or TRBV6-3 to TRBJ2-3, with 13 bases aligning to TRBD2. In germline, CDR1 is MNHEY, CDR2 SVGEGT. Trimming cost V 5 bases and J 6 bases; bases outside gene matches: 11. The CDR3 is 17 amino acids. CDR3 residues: CASSPKRTSGGYDTQYF. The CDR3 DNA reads TGTGCCAGCAGTCCAAAACGGACTAGCGGGGGTTACGATACGCAGTATTTT.

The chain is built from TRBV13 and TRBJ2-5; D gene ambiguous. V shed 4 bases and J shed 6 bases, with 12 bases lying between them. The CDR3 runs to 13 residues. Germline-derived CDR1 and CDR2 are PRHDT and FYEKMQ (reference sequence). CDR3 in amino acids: CASSSADPQTQYF. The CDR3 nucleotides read TGTGCCAGCAGCTCCGCTGATCCGCAGACCCAGTACTTC.

CDR3 amino acids: CASSLAGRGAYGYTF. Written as DNA, the CDR3 is TGTGCCAGCAGCTTGGCTGGCAGGGGGGCCTATGGCTACACCTTC. This rearrangement joins TRBV5-5 to TRBJ1-2; TRBD1 matches at 7 bases. The germline V gene has CDR1 SGHKS and CDR2 YYEKEE (reference sequence). This CDR3 is 15 amino acids long. J gave up 4 bases and V 0 bases, and 6 bases lay outside the gene matches.

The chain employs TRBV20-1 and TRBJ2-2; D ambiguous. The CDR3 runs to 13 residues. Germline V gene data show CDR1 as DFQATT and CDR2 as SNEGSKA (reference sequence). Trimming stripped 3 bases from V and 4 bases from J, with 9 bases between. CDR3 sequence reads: CSARTPGTGELFF. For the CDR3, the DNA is TGCAGTGCTAGGACCCCGGGCACCGGGGAGCTGTTTTTT.

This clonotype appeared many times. As DNA, the CDR3 is TGTGCCAGCAGTTACGAGGGGGACGGTACCTACGAGCAGTACTTC. Amino acid sequence: CASSYEGDGTYEQYF. The chain is built from TRBV6-5 and TRBJ2-7; maybe TRBD1 (6 bases). The CDR3 is 15 residues long. CDR1 is MNHEY and CDR2 is SVGAGI in the germline V gene. V was cut by 2 bases and J by 2 bases, with 13 bases left in between.

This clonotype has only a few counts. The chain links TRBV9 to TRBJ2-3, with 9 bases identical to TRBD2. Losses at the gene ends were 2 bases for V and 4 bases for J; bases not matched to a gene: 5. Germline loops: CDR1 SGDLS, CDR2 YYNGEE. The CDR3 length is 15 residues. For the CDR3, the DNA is TGTGCCAGCAGCGTCGGCGGGGGGGCCGCAGATACGCAGTATTTT. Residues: CASSVGGGAADTQYF.

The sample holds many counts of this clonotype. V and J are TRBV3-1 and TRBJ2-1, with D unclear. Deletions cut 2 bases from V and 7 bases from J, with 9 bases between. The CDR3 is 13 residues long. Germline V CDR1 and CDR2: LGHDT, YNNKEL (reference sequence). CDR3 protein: CASSQPNTNEQFF. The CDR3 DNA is TGTGCCAGCAGCCAACCAAATACTAATGAGCAGTTCTTC.

CDR3 sequence (DNA): TGCAGTGCTAGAGGGGGCGGACTAGGGCCCCTCCACTTT. It translates to CSARGGGLGPLHF. This rearrangement joins TRBV20-1 to TRBJ1-6; perhaps TRBD1 as D (5 bases). This CDR3 spans 13 amino acids. In germline, CDR1 is DFQATT, CDR2 SNEGSKA (reference sequence). V lost 1 base, J lost 13 bases, and 14 bases lay in between.

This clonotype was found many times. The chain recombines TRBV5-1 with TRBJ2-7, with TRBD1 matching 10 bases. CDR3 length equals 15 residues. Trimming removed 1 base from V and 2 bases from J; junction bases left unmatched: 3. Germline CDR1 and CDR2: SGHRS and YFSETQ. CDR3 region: CASSLRTGGPYEQYF. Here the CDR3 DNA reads TGCGCCAGCAGCTTGAGGACAGGGGGTCCCTACGAGCAGTACTTC. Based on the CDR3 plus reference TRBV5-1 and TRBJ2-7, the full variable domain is KAGVTQTPRYLIKTRGQQVTLSCSPISGHRSVSWYQQTPGQGLQFLFEYFSETQRNKGNFPGRFSGRQFSNSRSEMNVSTLELGDSALYLCASSLRTGGPYEQYFGPGTRLTVT.

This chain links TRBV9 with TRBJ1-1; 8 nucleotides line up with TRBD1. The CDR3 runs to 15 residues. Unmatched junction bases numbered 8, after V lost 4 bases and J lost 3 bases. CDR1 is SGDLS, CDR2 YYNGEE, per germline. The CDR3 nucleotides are TGTGCCAGCAGCCTACAGGACAGGGAGTACACTGAAGCTTTCTTT. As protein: CASSLQDREYTEAFF.

CDR3 in amino acids: CSVVQTSYGYTF. CDR3 nucleotide sequence: TGCAGCGTTGTACAGACAAGCTATGGCTACACCTTC. The chain has TRBV29-1 and TRBJ1-2; D unclear. The CDR3 loop spans 12 amino acids. Germline V CDR1 and CDR2: SQVTM, ANQGSEA. Trimming left V 4 bases short and J 4 bases short, with 10 bases between. Full variable domain (missing parts from reference TRBV29-1 and TRBJ1-2): SAVISQKPSRDICQRGTSLTIQCQVDSQVTMMFWYRQQPGQSLTLIATANQGSEATYESGFVIDKFPISRPNLTFSTLTVSNMSPEDSSIYLCSVVQTSYGYTFGSGTRLTVV.

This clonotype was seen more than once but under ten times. CDR3 bases: TGTGCCAGCAGCTTTGACCTCGTGCGGGAGACCCAGTACTTC. It yields the protein CASSFDLVRETQYF. The chain carries TRBV7-2 and TRBJ2-5; no clear D gene. Germline V gives CDR1 SGHTA, CDR2 FQGNSA. The CDR3 is 14 residues long. Trimming removed 3 bases from V and 5 bases from J, with 13 bases in between.